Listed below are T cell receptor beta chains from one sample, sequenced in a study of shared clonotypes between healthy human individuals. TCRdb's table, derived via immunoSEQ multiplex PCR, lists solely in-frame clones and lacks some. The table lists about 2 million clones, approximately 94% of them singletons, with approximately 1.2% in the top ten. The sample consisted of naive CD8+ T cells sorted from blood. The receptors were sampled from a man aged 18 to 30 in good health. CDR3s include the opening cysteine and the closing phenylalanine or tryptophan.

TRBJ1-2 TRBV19 CASSVLPGQRYGYTF
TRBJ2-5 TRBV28 CASSLGTGERETQYF
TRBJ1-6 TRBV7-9 CASSTDGSSYNSPLHF
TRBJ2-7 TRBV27 CASRIRGTSGDASYEQYF
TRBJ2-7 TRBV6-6 CASSYDVRGFEQYF
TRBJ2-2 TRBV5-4 CASSLGLAGVQTGELFF
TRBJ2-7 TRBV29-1 CSAWTGYEQYF
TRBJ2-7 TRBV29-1 CSYKTGSIGYEQYF
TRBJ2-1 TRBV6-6 CASSYSGEGRYNEQFF
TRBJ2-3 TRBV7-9 CATSELAGGGTDTQYF
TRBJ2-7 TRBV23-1 CARDRDPLLTITYEQYF
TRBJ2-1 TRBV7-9 CASSIGEVHNNEQFF
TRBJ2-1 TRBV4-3 CASSPGTGSAGEQFF
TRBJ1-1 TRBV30 CAWSVMLVNTEAFF
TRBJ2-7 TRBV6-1 CASSDRYRAKGDEQYF
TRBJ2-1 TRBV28 CASSLGSGDRYNEQFF
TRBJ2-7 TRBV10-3 CAISEDGAGWYEQYF
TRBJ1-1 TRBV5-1 CASSLDPSLGTEAFF
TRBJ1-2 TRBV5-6 CASSQKTEGTNYGYTF
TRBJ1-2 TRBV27 CASSFGANYGYTF
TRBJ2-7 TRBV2 CASSQVAGEFPYEQYF
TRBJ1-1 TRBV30 CAWSDRSLNTEAFF
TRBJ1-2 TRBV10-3 CAISERVGGQTLYGYTF
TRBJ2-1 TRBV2 CASGQREGPNNEQFF
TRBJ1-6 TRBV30 CATNTGTGPLYRPLHF
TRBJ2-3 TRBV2 CASSVGRVGADTQYF
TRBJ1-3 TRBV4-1 CASSQDGTSGNTIYF
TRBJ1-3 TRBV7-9 CASSPTESGNTIYF
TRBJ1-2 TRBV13 CASSPTGSNYGYTF
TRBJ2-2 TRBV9 CASSAERESTGELFF
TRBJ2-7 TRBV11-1 CASSLFGTLSYEQYF
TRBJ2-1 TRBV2 CASSEALGGPGNEQFF
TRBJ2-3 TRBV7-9 CASSLGRASGTIFTDTQYF
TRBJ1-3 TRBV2 CASSLSGEGAGNTIYF
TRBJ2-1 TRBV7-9 CASSQRTSYNEQFF
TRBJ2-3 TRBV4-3 CASSQTTSGSPDTQYF
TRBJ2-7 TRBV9 CASSGTRDRVDEQYF
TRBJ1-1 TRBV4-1 CASSQEGMWTEAFF
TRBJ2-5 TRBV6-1 CASREITGTGGQETQYF
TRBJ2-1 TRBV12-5 CASGLVAIEQFF
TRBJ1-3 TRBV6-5 CASSFSLASGNTIYF
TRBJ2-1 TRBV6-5 CASQAGRSYNEQFF
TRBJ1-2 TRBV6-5 CASSYGGGDGYTF